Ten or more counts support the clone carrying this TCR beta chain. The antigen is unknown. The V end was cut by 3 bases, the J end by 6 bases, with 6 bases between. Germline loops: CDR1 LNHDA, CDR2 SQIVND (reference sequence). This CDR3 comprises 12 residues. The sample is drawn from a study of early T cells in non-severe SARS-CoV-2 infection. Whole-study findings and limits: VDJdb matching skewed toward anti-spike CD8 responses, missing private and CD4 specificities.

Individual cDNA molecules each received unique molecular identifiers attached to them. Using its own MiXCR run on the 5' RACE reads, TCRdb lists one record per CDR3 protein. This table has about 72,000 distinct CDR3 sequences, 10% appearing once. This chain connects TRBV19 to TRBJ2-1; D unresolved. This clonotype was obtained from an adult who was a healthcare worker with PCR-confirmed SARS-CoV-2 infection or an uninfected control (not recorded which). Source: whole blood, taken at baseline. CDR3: CASSIRSNEQFF. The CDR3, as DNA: TGTGCCAGTAGTATTAGGAGCAATGAGCAGTTCTTC.